The present TCR beta chain was sequenced within a study of blood T cell repertoires in COVID-19. Germline loops: CDR1 LNHDA, CDR2 SQIVND (reference sequence). There are 15 residues in the CDR3. The germline V and J ends were trimmed by 7 bases and 3 bases, with 18 bases remaining between them. The data were produced by immunoSEQ multiplex PCR, yet TCRdb's version contains in-frame clones alone and is incomplete. The sample holds about 120,000 clones, 70% to 85% seen once. The J gene is TRBJ1-2, the V gene TRBV19, with D maybe TRBD1 (6 bases). This TCR derives from an older man with active or convalescent COVID-19. The source material was peripheral blood. In DNA form, the CDR3 reads TGTGCCAGTAACGGGCAGGGGCAAAACTACTATGGCTACACCTTC. This translates into CASNGQGQNYYGYTF. Together with reference TRBV19 and TRBJ1-2, the CDR3 gives the full variable domain: DGGITQSPKYLFRKEGQNVTLSCEQNLNHDAMYWYRQDPGQGLRLIYYSQIVNDFQKGDIAEGYSVSREKKESFPLTVTSAQKNPTAFYLCASNGQGQNYYGYTFGSGTRLTVV.